The 27 T cell receptor beta chains below were found in one sample sequenced in a study of blood T cell repertoires in COVID-19. Profiled with immunoSEQ multiplex PCR; TCRdb holds only in-frame clones, not every one. The table records approximately 240,000 clones, about 83% of them present only once. What was sequenced was peripheral blood. Receptors originate from a woman younger than 45 with COVID-19, enrolled during active disease.

A note on this clone: The sample contains more than one DNA sequence encoding this CDR3. The chain links TRBV3-1 (or the pseudogene TRBV3-2) to TRBJ2-5; D is possibly TRBD2 (7 bases). This CDR3 comprises 17 residues. The V end lost 3 bases, the J end lost 5 bases, and 22 bases lay between the germline ends. Germline lookup yields CDR1 LGHDT and CDR2 YNNKEL (reference sequence). CDR3 sequence reads: CASSQVGGPRSGETQYF. CDR3 DNA: TGTGCCAGCAGCCAGGTCGGGGGGCCTAGGAGTGGGGAGACCCAGTACTTC.

This chain joins TRBV6-5 and TRBJ2-1; D may be TRBD2 (6 bases). Per germline, CDR1 MNHEY and CDR2 SVGAGI. V was pared by 2 bases and J by 2 bases, with 13 bases between. This CDR3 comprises 16 residues. The CDR3 region has the DNA TGTGCCAGCAGTTACGCCGGACTACGGACCTACAATGAGCAGTTCTTC. It encodes CASSYAGLRTYNEQFF.

The chain employs TRBV4-3 and TRBJ2-5; 10 bases map to TRBD1. Germline V lookup: CDR1 LGHNA, CDR2 YSLEER. The CDR3 runs 18 residues. With V trimmed by 3 bases and J by 5 bases, 15 bases remained unmatched. This CDR3 reads CASSQYLSGTGVAETQYF. The CDR3 DNA reads as TGCGCCAGCAGCCAGTATTTGTCCGGGACAGGGGTGGCGGAGACCCAGTACTTC.

The chain carries TRBV7-9 and TRBJ2-1, with a possible D match to TRBD1 (5 bases). The germline gives CDR1 SEHNR, CDR2 FQNEAQ (reference sequence). Trimming took 1 base from V and 1 from J, leaving 8 bases between them. The CDR3 extends over 15 amino acids. The CDR3 DNA is TGTGCCAGCAGCTTAGTGTCAGGGTCCTACAATGAGCAGTTCTTC. Translated: CASSLVSGSYNEQFF.

The chain couples TRBV7-6 to TRBJ1-6; 11 bases are a match to TRBD1. Trimming removed 3 bases from V and 8 bases from J; junction bases left unmatched: 0. Germline lookup yields CDR1 SGHVS and CDR2 FNYEAQ. The CDR3 has 14 residues. The CDR3 sequence is CASSLGQGDSPLHF. The CDR3 region has the DNA TGTGCCAGCAGCTTGGGACAGGGGGATTCACCCCTCCACTTT.

The V gene is TRBV27, the J gene TRBJ2-1; D possibly corresponds to TRBD2 (5 bases). CDR3 size: 14 residues. CDR1 is MNHEY and CDR2 is SMNVEV in the germline V gene (reference sequence). V lost 5 bases and J lost 7, with 15 bases in between. CDR3 nucleotides: TGTGCCAGCAGTACAACCAGGACTGATAATGAGCAGTTCTTC. It specifies CASSTTRTDNEQFF.

About this clone: Its ends do not fully match the called genes, so a read error is possible. This chain links TRBV7-9 with TRBJ1-2; 9 bases are a match to TRBD1. This CDR3 has 15 residues. The germline gives CDR1 SEHNR, CDR2 FQNEAQ (reference sequence). The CDR3 protein is CASSVAQGAIYGYTF. The CDR3 DNA reads TGTGCCAGCAGCGTAGCACAGGGGGCCATCTATGGCTACACCTTC.

This chain links TRBV27 with TRBJ2-7, with D maybe TRBD1 (5 bases). From germline, CDR1 is MNHEY and CDR2 SMNVEV (reference sequence). Trimming pared 3 bases from V and 6 bases from J, leaving 18 bases between. The CDR3 covers 15 residues. For the CDR3, the DNA is TGTGCCAGCAGTTTGGTGGTGGGGCACCTCGCCGAGCAGTACTTC. It specifies CASSLVVGHLAEQYF.

The chain is built from TRBV4-2 and TRBJ1-2; tentatively, D is TRBD1 (6 bases). Trimming pared 2 bases from V and 7 bases from J, leaving 14 bases between. The CDR3 is 14 residues long. The germline gives CDR1 LGHNA, CDR2 YNFKEQ. In DNA, the CDR3 is TGTGCCAGCAGCCAAAACCAGGGGTTTGGTGGCTACACCTTC. Its protein product is CASSQNQGFGGYTF.

The V gene is TRBV2, the J gene TRBJ2-3; the D is unclear. Germline V gene lookup returns CDR1 SNHLY and CDR2 FYNNEI. There are 11 residues in the CDR3. The V gene lost 8 bases and the J gene lost 4 bases, with 7 bases spanning the gap. The CDR3 sequence: CASLLADTQYF. The CDR3 region has the DNA TGTGCCAGCCTTCTTGCAGATACGCAGTATTTT.

The V gene is TRBV9, the J gene TRBJ2-3, with TRBD2 matching 11 bases. The CDR3 runs 15 residues. In germline, CDR1 is SGDLS, CDR2 YYNGEE. V lost 4 bases, J lost 2 bases, and 3 bases stayed unmatched. In nucleotides, the CDR3 is TGTGCCAGCAGCATAGCGGGAGGGGTCACAGATACGCAGTATTTT. It specifies CASSIAGGVTDTQYF. Based on the CDR3 plus reference TRBV9 and TRBJ2-3, the full variable domain is DSGVTQTPKHLITATGQRVTLRCSPRSGDLSVYWYQQSLDQGLQFLIQYYNGEERAKGNILERFSAQQFPDLHSELNLSSLELGDSALYFCASSIAGGVTDTQYFGPGTRLTVL.

This clone was counted a single time. The chain couples TRBV9 to TRBJ1-6, with a weak D call TRBD1 (6 bases). Trimming cost V 3 bases and J 7 bases, with 8 bases left between them. This CDR3 has 13 residues. The germline V gene has CDR1 SGDLS and CDR2 YYNGEE. Here the CDR3 reads CASSGQGNSPLHF. The CDR3 region has the DNA TGTGCCAGCAGCGGCCAGGGGAATTCACCCCTCCACTTT.

The gene calls are TRBV27 and TRBJ1-5; TRBD1 agrees at 9 bases. The germline V gene encodes CDR1 MNHEY and CDR2 SMNVEV (reference sequence). J lost 5 bases, V lost 8 bases, and 10 bases had no gene match. This CDR3 spans 15 amino acids. The CDR3 DNA follows: TGTGCCAGCGGCCGGGGGGGACAGGGTGATCAGCCCCAGCATTTT. It encodes CASGRGGQGDQPQHF.

This chain connects TRBV3-1 (or the pseudogene TRBV3-2) to TRBJ1-3; D possibly corresponds to TRBD1 (6 bases). V was pared by 1 base and J by 1 base, with 8 bases between. Germline values: CDR1 LGHDT, CDR2 YNNKEL (reference sequence). The CDR3 contains 15 residues. DNA of the CDR3: TGTGCCAGCAGCCAAGCCAGGGGATCTGGAAACACCATATATTTT. Protein product: CASSQARGSGNTIYF.

The chain combines TRBV7-3 with TRBJ2-3; 10 nucleotides align to TRBD2. Trimming cost V 1 base and J 1 base; bases outside gene matches: 2. The length of the CDR3 is 16 residues. Germline CDR1 reads SGHTA; CDR2 reads FQGTGA. The CDR3 region has the DNA TGTGCCAGCAGCTTAATAGCGGGAGGTGGCACAGATACGCAGTATTTT. Protein sequence: CASSLIAGGGTDTQYF.

The genes are TRBV6-6 and TRBJ1-1; D possibly corresponds to TRBD1 (5 bases). This CDR3 is built from 14 residues. V was clipped by 7 bases and J by 0 bases, with 12 bases between them. Germline V lookup: CDR1 MNHNY, CDR2 SVGAGI (reference sequence). The CDR3 loop is CASTQGRMNTEAFF. The DNA of the CDR3 is TGTGCCAGCACTCAGGGTCGGATGAACACTGAAGCTTTCTTT.

This clone came up many times. The chain links TRBV6-5 to TRBJ1-1, with TRBD1 matching over 8 bases. CDR3 size: 12 residues. CDR1 is MNHEY and CDR2 is SVGAGI in the germline V gene. V lost 11 bases to trimming and J lost 11 bases; unmatched junction nucleotides: 13. The CDR3 coding sequence is TGTGCCGGAGGGACAGGAGGCCCGAACGCTTTCTTT. Protein product: CAGGTGGPNAFF.

The chain has TRBV5-4 and TRBJ2-3, with D hard to call. Germline assignment: CDR1 SGHNT and CDR2 YYREEE (reference sequence). The CDR3 is made up of 16 amino acids. The V end was cut by 2 bases, the J end by 2 bases, with 15 bases between. CDR3 amino acids: CASSLEGTGFTDTQYF. CDR3 bases: TGTGCCAGCAGCTTAGAAGGAACGGGTTTCACAGATACGCAGTATTTT. The complete variable domain, with remaining parts taken from reference TRBV5-4 and TRBJ2-3, reads ETGVTQSPTHLIKTRGQQVTLRCSSQSGHNTVSWYQQALGQGPQFIFQYYREEENGRGNFPPRFSGLQFPNYSSELNVNALELDDSALYLCASSLEGTGFTDTQYFGPGTRLTVL.

The chain joins TRBV11-3 to TRBJ2-5; TRBD2 agrees at 8 bases. Germline trimming cut 1 base from V and 1 base from J; bases unmatched to any gene: 2. CDR3 length: 15 residues. Germline V gives CDR1 SGHNT, CDR2 YENEEA. The CDR3, as DNA: TGTGCCAGCAGCTTAGCGGGAGGGGGCCAAGAGACCCAGTACTTC. This gives the protein CASSLAGGGQETQYF.

The chain links TRBV7-9 to TRBJ1-1; 8 bases align to TRBD1. V dropped 5 bases and J dropped 14; count of bases not matched to a gene: 13. Germline V gene sequence: CDR1 SEHNR, CDR2 FQNEAQ (reference sequence). The CDR3 spans 13 residues. CDR3 amino acids: CASSAMGTGRAFF. The CDR3 DNA reads TGTGCCAGCAGCGCAATGGGGACAGGTAGAGCCTTCTTT.

A word on this clone: The same CDR3 is also encoded by other DNA sequences in this sample. The chain's CDR3 is CASSPGSYEQYF. The CDR3 DNA follows: TGTGCCAGCAGTCCGGGAAGCTACGAGCAGTACTTC. The chain has TRBV12-3 or TRBV12-4 and TRBJ2-7; a possible D gene is TRBD2 (5 bases). V was cut by 5 bases and J by 3 bases, with 8 bases left in between. The CDR3 spans 12 residues.

V gene TRBV10-3 combines with J gene TRBJ1-1; tentatively, D is TRBD1 (5 bases). The germline CDR1 and CDR2 sequences are ENHRY and SYGVKD. The CDR3 consists of 13 residues. Trimming shortened V by 7 bases and J by 0 bases, and 9 bases separated the two germline ends. The CDR3 DNA is TGTGCCATCACGGGGGAGGTGAACACTGAAGCTTTCTTT. This sequence encodes CAITGEVNTEAFF.

The V and J genes are TRBV7-9 and TRBJ2-1, with D perhaps TRBD2 (6 bases). Trimming shortened V by 4 bases and J by 10 bases, and 14 bases separated the two germline ends. This CDR3 spans 13 amino acids. The germline gives CDR1 SEHNR, CDR2 FQNEAQ (reference sequence). CDR3 in amino acids: CASSSKGSGEQFF. CDR3 DNA: TGTGCCAGCAGCTCTAAGGGCAGCGGGGAGCAGTTCTTC. The whole variable domain, remainder taken from reference TRBV7-9 and TRBJ2-1, is DTGVSQNPRHKITKRGQNVTFRCDPISEHNRLYWYRQTLGQGPEFLTYFQNEAQLEKSRLLSDRFSAERPKGSFSTLEIQRTEQGDSAMYLCASSSKGSGEQFFGPGTRLTVL.

This chain uses TRBV2 with TRBJ2-1, with 11 positions matching TRBD1. The ends lost 7 bases at V and 8 bases at J; junction bases unmatched: 7. From germline, CDR1 is SNHLY and CDR2 FYNNEI. This CDR3 has 14 amino acids. CDR3 bases: TGTGCCAGCATTGGGGGACAGGGGGTGGATGAGCAGTTCTTC. Residues: CASIGGQGVDEQFF.

This clone has more than one count but fewer than ten. The V gene is TRBV3-1 (or the pseudogene TRBV3-2), the J gene TRBJ1-6, with D tentatively TRBD1 (5 bases). Trimming cost V 4 bases and J 7 bases, with 11 bases left between them. The CDR3 has 14 amino acids. From germline, CDR1 is LGHDT and CDR2 YNNKEL (reference sequence). CDR3 amino acids: CASSPTAQNSPLHF. For the CDR3, the DNA is TGTGCCAGCAGCCCGACAGCCCAGAATTCACCCCTCCACTTT.

The chain couples TRBV19 to TRBJ2-7, with 9 bases fitting TRBD2. CDR3 length: 14 amino acids. V was clipped by 5 bases and J by 3 bases; unmatched bases: 5. Germline loops: CDR1 LNHDA, CDR2 SQIVND (reference sequence). The CDR3 spells CASSPGLASYEQYF. CDR3 bases: TGTGCCAGTAGTCCCGGACTAGCGAGCTACGAGCAGTACTTC.

This clone was picked up a small number of times. This sequence joins TRBV3-1 (or the pseudogene TRBV3-2) and TRBJ2-1, with a weak D call TRBD2 (5 bases). V was pared by 8 bases and J by 3 bases, with 11 bases between. CDR1 LGHDT and CDR2 YNNKEL come from the germline V gene (reference sequence). The CDR3 is 13 amino acids. CDR3 amino acids: CASEASSYNEQFF. CDR3 coding DNA: TGTGCCAGCGAAGCTAGCAGCTACAATGAGCAGTTCTTC.